The 17 T cell receptor beta chains in this list originate from one sample, sequenced in a study of cytomegalovirus exposure and HLA in healthy donors. Researchers ran the PCR with 60 Vbeta and 13 Jbeta primers. The protocol was immunoSEQ multiplex PCR, while the TCRdb copy is restricted to in-frame clones and leaves out a portion. The sample records 120,000 or so clones, around 87% being singletons. The sample was PBMCs. These receptors originate from a middle-aged man in good health and CMV-seronegative.

The chain has TRBV7-8 and TRBJ2-7; 8 bases align to TRBD2. The germline V gene has CDR1 SGHVS and CDR2 FQNEAQ. The CDR3 covers 13 residues. J was trimmed by 3 bases and V by 5 bases; bases with no gene match: 3. This chain's CDR3 is CASSRSGDYEQYF. The CDR3 DNA reads as TGTGCCAGCAGCCGTAGCGGGGACTACGAGCAGTACTTC.

This chain joins TRBV29-1 and TRBJ2-5; 7 positions agree with TRBD2. Germline loops: CDR1 SQVTM, CDR2 ANQGSEA. With V trimmed by 5 bases and J by 2 bases, 11 bases remained unmatched. The length of the CDR3 is 15 residues. The DNA for the CDR3 is TGCAGCGTTTGGGGGGGGAGGTTTTTTCAAGAGACCCAGTACTTC. Translation gives CSVWGGRFFQETQYF.

This sequence joins TRBV28 and TRBJ2-7; 11 bases line up with TRBD1. Germline V lookup: CDR1 MDHEN, CDR2 SYDVKM. The CDR3 has 15 amino acids. Unmatched junction bases numbered 10, after V lost 6 bases and J lost 6 bases. The DNA of the CDR3 is TGTGCCAGCAGATCCACCGGGACAGGGGGGTTCGAGCAGTACTTC. Protein: CASRSTGTGGFEQYF.

J is TRBJ1-1 and V is TRBV5-6, with D maybe TRBD1 (6 bases). This CDR3 is 12 amino acids long. Germline values: CDR1 SGHDT, CDR2 YYEEEE. The V gene lost 1 base and the J gene lost 10 bases, with 11 bases spanning the gap. The CDR3 region is CASSLRLQGAFF. Written as DNA, the CDR3 is TGTGCCAGCAGCTTGAGGTTACAGGGAGCTTTCTTT.

This clone was detected only a few times. The rearrangement links TRBV7-9 to TRBJ2-7, with unresolved D. Trimming cost V 6 bases and J 3 bases, with 15 bases left between them. The length of the CDR3 is 14 residues. Germline CDR1 and CDR2: SEHNR and FQNEAQ (reference sequence). The CDR3 bases are TGTGCCAGCAGTCCTGGGCCCACAGTCTACGAGCAGTACTTC. As protein: CASSPGPTVYEQYF.

CDR3 region: CAITNTDTQYF. Written as DNA, the CDR3 is TGTGCCATCACAAACACAGATACGCAGTATTTT. V and J are TRBV10-3 and TRBJ2-3; D is unclear. This CDR3 comprises 11 residues. The germline V gene encodes CDR1 ENHRY and CDR2 SYGVKD. The V end was cut by 7 bases, the J end by 2 bases, with 4 bases between.

This chain uses TRBV7-8 with TRBJ2-5; possible D gene TRBD2, 6 bases. The CDR3 has 14 amino acids. V was clipped by 3 bases and J by 5 bases, with 13 bases between them. Germline V gene lookup returns CDR1 SGHVS and CDR2 FQNEAQ. CDR3 amino acids: CASSLGLSSETQYF. The CDR3 nucleotides are TGTGCCAGCAGCTTGGGACTCTCTTCGGAGACCCAGTACTTC. The whole variable domain, remainder taken from reference TRBV7-8 and TRBJ2-5, is GAGVSQSPRYKVAKRGQDVALRCDPISGHVSLFWYQQALGQGPEFLTYFQNEAQLDKSGLPSDRFFAERPEGSVSTLKIQRTQQEDSAVYLCASSLGLSSETQYFGPGTRLLVL.

V gene TRBV27 combines with J gene TRBJ1-2; TRBD1 is a possible D gene (6 bases). The germline V gene has CDR1 MNHEY and CDR2 SMNVEV (reference sequence). The length of the CDR3 is 14 residues. V lost 4 bases to trimming and J lost 8 bases, with 17 bases between them. Written as DNA, the CDR3 is TGTGCCAGCAGTTCCCCGGGACAAATCTCCGGCTACACCTTC. Protein: CASSSPGQISGYTF.

The V and J genes are TRBV6-5 and TRBJ1-2; 8 bases align to TRBD1. Germline V CDR1 and CDR2: MNHEY, SVGAGI. The ends lost 2 bases at V and 2 bases at J; junction bases unmatched: 1. CDR3 length: 14 residues. As DNA, the CDR3 is TGTGCCAGCAGTTACCGGGACAGGAACTATGGCTACACCTTC. This encodes CASSYRDRNYGYTF.

The count of this clone is one. This chain joins TRBV5-1 and TRBJ1-1; possible D gene TRBD1, 5 bases. The germline V gene encodes CDR1 SGHRS and CDR2 YFSETQ. Trimming pared 0 bases from V and 2 bases from J, leaving 20 bases between. The CDR3 is 18 residues long. The CDR3 DNA reads as TGCGCCAGCAGCTTGGCCGGGCCAAGCTCTGGGGCAAACACTGAAGCTTTCTTT. Amino acid sequence: CASSLAGPSSGANTEAFF. The full variable domain, completed using reference TRBV5-1 and TRBJ1-1, is KAGVTQTPRYLIKTRGQQVTLSCSPISGHRSVSWYQQTPGQGLQFLFEYFSETQRNKGNFPGRFSGRQFSNSRSEMNVSTLELGDSALYLCASSLAGPSSGANTEAFFGQGTRLTVV.

The chain links TRBV28 to TRBJ2-7, with 7 bases aligning to TRBD2. The V gene end was trimmed by 6 bases and the J gene end by 3 bases; junction bases not matched to a gene: 14. The CDR3 has 16 amino acids. Germline V lookup: CDR1 MDHEN, CDR2 SYDVKM. The CDR3 nucleotides read TGTGCCAGCAGGACCCAGCGGGGTCCGCGATACTACGAGCAGTACTTC. Translated: CASRTQRGPRYYEQYF.

This clone occurred once. This chain joins TRBV7-9 and TRBJ1-2; D call uncertain. The V gene lost 3 bases and the J gene lost 0 bases, with 5 bases spanning the gap. Looked up from germline, CDR1 is SEHNR and CDR2 is FQNEAQ (reference sequence). This CDR3 comprises 13 residues. The CDR3 spells CASSLSTNYGYTF. CDR3 nucleotides: TGTGCCAGCAGCTTGTCTACTAACTATGGCTACACCTTC.

This clone was seen a single time. The chain is built from TRBV29-1 and TRBJ2-3, with D maybe TRBD2 (5 bases). V lost 3 bases and J lost 2, with 12 bases in between. This CDR3 contains 14 residues. CDR1 and CDR2 from the germline V gene are SQVTM and ANQGSEA. Written as DNA, the CDR3 is TGCAGCGTTGAGGCAACTAGGAACACAGATACGCAGTATTTT. Residues: CSVEATRNTDTQYF.

The rearrangement links TRBV5-1 to TRBJ2-2, with a possible D match to TRBD2 (5 bases). V lost 2 bases, J lost 4 bases, and 9 bases lay in between. Germline assignment: CDR1 SGHRS and CDR2 YFSETQ. The CDR3 has 14 residues. CDR3 amino acids: CASSLEGSTGELFF. The CDR3 DNA follows: TGCGCCAGCAGCTTAGAGGGTTCCACCGGGGAGCTGTTTTTT.

The V gene is TRBV2, the J gene TRBJ2-1, with 8 bases that match TRBD2. Per the germline V gene, CDR1 is SNHLY and CDR2 is FYNNEI. The V and J ends lost 8 bases and 8 bases, in that order; junction bases with no gene match: 8. CDR3 length equals 13 residues. CDR3: CASVGTRGDEQFF. DNA of the CDR3: TGTGCCAGCGTCGGGACTAGAGGGGATGAGCAGTTCTTC.

This chain joins TRBV5-1 and TRBJ2-7; 13 bases map to TRBD2. The CDR3 consists of 14 residues. Germline CDR1 reads SGHRS; CDR2 reads YFSETQ. Trimming at V came to 6 bases and at J to 5 bases, leaving 5 bases not matched to a gene. CDR3 bases: TGCGCCAGCAAGGGGACTAGCGGGACCCACGAGCAGTACTTC. Amino acid sequence: CASKGTSGTHEQYF.

This rearrangement joins TRBV6-5 to TRBJ2-7; 10 bases line up with TRBD1. This CDR3 is 14 amino acids long. Trimming removed 6 bases from V and 4 bases from J; junction bases left unmatched: 6. Germline-derived CDR1 and CDR2 are MNHEY and SVGAGI. The CDR3 DNA is TGTGCCAGCAGCACCGGGACAGGGGAGTACGAGCAGTACTTC. It yields the protein CASSTGTGEYEQYF.